This TCR beta chain was recovered during a study of identical twins. A universal primer site was added by template switching, and unique molecular identifiers were carried by the cDNA. TCRdb ran MiXCR on the 5' RACE reads and lists one entry per CDR3 protein. The table has roughly 700,000 distinct CDR3 sequences, over 8.5% seen once. The CDR3 is 15 residues long. V was cut by 3 bases and J by 2 bases, with 13 bases left in between. The V gene's germline CDR1 is SGHVS and CDR2 FQNEAQ. Study-level findings and limits: In beta out-of-frame sequences, the excess sharing between twins was weaker.

This clonotype was detected ten times or more. The antigen is undetermined. This same sample was also part of a study on yellow fever vaccine responses in identical twins. That source notes: Twins' vaccine T cell responses reportedly seemed partly convergent and partly personalized.

V usage is TRBV7-8 and J usage is TRBJ2-5; the D gene is possibly TRBD1 (5 bases). The source of this sequence is a woman aged 18-29 years in good health. Sequenced input: PBMCs. The CDR3: CASSFDLGVQETQYF. DNA for the CDR3: TGTGCCAGCAGCTTCGATCTAGGGGTGCAAGAGACCCAGTACTTC.